Presented here are 7 T cell receptor beta chains from one specimen sequenced in a study of blood T cell repertoires in COVID-19. Data came from immunoSEQ multiplex PCR; TCRdb stores just in-frame clones and leaves some out. The table includes 200,000 to 300,000 clones, roughly 84% detected once. The source material was peripheral blood. Receptors originate from a man in his sixties with acute or convalescent COVID-19.

This chain uses TRBV28 with TRBJ1-1; D is unresolved. Germline V gives CDR1 MDHEN, CDR2 SYDVKM. The V end lost 3 bases, the J end lost 1 base, and 6 bases lay between the germline ends. CDR3 length: 13 residues. The CDR3 DNA is TGTGCCAGCAGTTTCCGGGGGAACACTGAAGCTTTCTTT. Translated: CASSFRGNTEAFF.

The chain joins TRBV4-3 to TRBJ2-7, with TRBD2 as a possible D gene (5 bases). This CDR3 has 18 residues. The ends were cut back, 0 bases at V and 0 bases at J, with 18 bases in the middle. Germline V lookup: CDR1 LGHNA, CDR2 YSLEER. The CDR3 DNA follows: TGCGCCAGCAGCCAAGAAGCAACGAGGGCCCGCGGCTCCTACGAGCAGTACTTC. As protein: CASSQEATRARGSYEQYF.

The chain couples TRBV19 to TRBJ2-5; 9 bases line up with TRBD2. The CDR3 loop spans 14 amino acids. V dropped 3 bases and J dropped 4; count of bases not matched to a gene: 3. Per germline, CDR1 LNHDA and CDR2 SQIVND (reference sequence). The DNA for the CDR3 is TGTGCCAGTAGTATTGGTAGCGGGGGAGAGACCCAGTACTTC. The encoded protein is CASSIGSGGETQYF.

The chain couples TRBV9 to TRBJ2-2, with 8 bases identical to TRBD2. Unmatched junction bases numbered 3, after V lost 3 bases and J lost 2 bases. Germline-derived CDR1 and CDR2 are SGDLS and YYNGEE. This CDR3 contains 15 residues. CDR3 residues: CASSASGSNTGELFF. The CDR3, as DNA: TGTGCCAGCAGCGCGAGCGGGAGCAACACCGGGGAGCTGTTTTTT.

In this sample, this clone turned up once. V is TRBV11-3 and J is TRBJ1-1; 9 bases match TRBD1. The length of the CDR3 is 15 residues. CDR1 and CDR2 (germline): SGHNT, YENEEA. With V trimmed by 5 bases and J by 4 bases, 8 bases remained unmatched. This CDR3 reads CASSPGQGLGTEAFF. CDR3 DNA sequence: TGTGCCAGCAGCCCGGGACAGGGTTTGGGCACTGAAGCTTTCTTT.

This chain connects TRBV20-1 to TRBJ1-6; 8 positions agree with TRBD1. Germline V CDR1 and CDR2: DFQATT, SNEGSKA (reference sequence). This CDR3 spans 17 amino acids. The V and J ends lost 3 bases and 0 bases, in that order; junction bases with no gene match: 7. The CDR3 region has the DNA TGCAGTGCTAGTCCCAGGGGGCGGAACTCCTATAATTCACCCCTCCACTTT. This gives the protein CSASPRGRNSYNSPLHF.

V usage is TRBV19 and J usage is TRBJ1-4, with 9 bases lining up with TRBD1. The CDR3 loop spans 15 amino acids. Germline CDR1 and CDR2: LNHDA and SQIVND (reference sequence). Trimming took 6 bases from V and 5 from J; bases not matched to a gene: 7. The CDR3: CASRGTGYSNEKLFF. DNA for the CDR3: TGTGCCAGTAGAGGGACAGGGTATTCCAATGAAAAACTGTTTTTT.